This T cell receptor (beta chain) was identified in a study of cytomegalovirus exposure and HLA in healthy donors. Looking at the study overall: Clustering assigned 81% of the approximately 390 genotyped donors to the Caucasian-associated ancestry cluster. Overall study findings and caveats: It was 160 or so TCR beta chains that were listed as cytomegalovirus-associated.

Worth noting for this clone: Its antigen is as yet unknown. Other nucleotide sequences in the sample specify the same CDR3.

Both 60 Vbeta primers and 13 Jbeta primers went into the PCR. This table comes from immunoSEQ multiplex PCR, and its TCRdb copy is limited to in-frame clones, with some not included. The table shows about 150,000 clones, with 60% to 70% occurring only once. Germline V gene sequence: CDR1 SGHRS, CDR2 YFSETQ. The CDR3 sequence is 14 residues long. V was clipped by 0 bases and J by 5 bases; unmatched bases: 0. Although they were nominally healthy when sampled, donors likely had unrecorded immune exposures. This chain joins TRBV5-1 and TRBJ2-2; TRBD1 agrees at 8 bases. The sequencing sample was made of PBMCs. This TCR derives from a woman in her sixties or seventies in good health and CMV-seropositive. The CDR3 DNA is TGCGCCAGCAGCTTGGGACAGGGGACCGGGGAGCTGTTTTTT. Residues: CASSLGQGTGELFF.